These 23 T cell receptor beta chains came from one sample sequenced in a study of graft-versus-host responses after intestinal transplantation. Repertoires were generated with immunoSEQ multiplex PCR, while TCRdb's copy carries only in-frame clones and drops some. The sample has 7,000 to 9,000 clones, roughly 69% seen once. Processing was applied to graft tissue in order to liberate intraepithelial and lamina propria lymphocytes. Source: ileum tissue, taken approximately 240 days after intestinal transplantation. The receptors were gathered from a human patient who received an intestinal transplant, so some T cells may come from the graft donor.

This clone was found a few times. The chain employs TRBV11-2 and TRBJ1-6; D is possibly TRBD1 (6 bases). The germline gives CDR1 SGHAT, CDR2 FQNNGV. V was cut by 3 bases and J by 0 bases, with 6 bases left in between. This CDR3 has 15 amino acids. The CDR3 reads CASSLDSSYNSPLHF. The DNA of the CDR3 is TGTGCCAGCAGCTTGGACAGCTCCTATAATTCACCCCTCCACTTT. Together with reference TRBV11-2 and TRBJ1-6, the CDR3 gives the full variable domain: EAGVAQSPRYKIIEKRQSVAFWCNPISGHATLYWYQQILGQGPKLLIQFQNNGVVDDSQLPKDRFSAERLKGVDSTLKIQPAKLEDSAVYLCASSLDSSYNSPLHFGNGTRLTVT.

The J gene is TRBJ2-6, the V gene TRBV6-4; D is possibly TRBD2 (5 bases). Trimming removed 0 bases at V and 0 bases at J, with 12 bases between. The CDR3 is 18 amino acids. Germline V gene lookup returns CDR1 MRHNA and CDR2 SNTAGT. The CDR3 region has the DNA TGTGCCAGCAGTGACTCGAATTTAGGGAGCTCTGGGGCCAACGTCCTGACTTTC. Translating it yields CASSDSNLGSSGANVLTF.

Details on this clone: One junction end does not reproduce the germline sequence, and a read error may be involved. This sequence joins TRBV6-6 and TRBJ2-7; 9 bases line up with TRBD1. Germline V lookup: CDR1 MNHNY, CDR2 SVGAGI (reference sequence). The CDR3 consists of 15 residues. CDR3 nucleotide sequence: TGTGCCGGCAGTTGGGACAGGGAGGGGGCCTACGAGCAGTACTTC. Encoded protein: CAGSWDREGAYEQYF.

A word on this clone: The junction shows a germline mismatch at one end, possibly a read error. J is TRBJ1-4 and V is TRBV27, with 9 bases fitting TRBD1. CDR1 MNHEY and CDR2 SMNVEV come from the germline V gene (reference sequence). The CDR3 consists of 13 residues. The CDR3 coding sequence is TGTGCCAGCAAGGACAGGGGCGGGGAAAAACTGTCTTTT. It translates to CASKDRGGEKLSF.

This clone turned up a few times. V and J are TRBV4-3 and TRBJ1-2; no definite D call. Trimming pared 0 bases from V and 4 bases from J, leaving 9 bases between. Germline V gives CDR1 LGHNA, CDR2 YSLEER. CDR3 size: 14 residues. CDR3 protein: CASSQDLASYGYTF. The CDR3 DNA is TGCGCCAGCAGCCAAGATCTGGCCAGCTATGGCTACACCTTC.

The gene calls are TRBV14 and TRBJ1-2; D may be TRBD1 (6 bases). Between the trimmed V and J ends, which lost 0 bases and 5 bases, there was a span of 19 bases. The CDR3 is made up of 17 amino acids. Germline CDR1 is SGHDN and CDR2 is FVKESK. CDR3 nucleotide sequence: TGTGCCAGCAGCCAAGATTCGGCAGGGGCGAGGGTTTATGGCTACACCTTC. Its translation is CASSQDSAGARVYGYTF.

J is TRBJ1-2 and V is TRBV5-4, with D tentatively TRBD1 (5 bases). Germline V gene sequence: CDR1 SGHNT, CDR2 YYREEE (reference sequence). V shed 2 bases and J shed 4 bases, with 15 bases lying between them. This CDR3 spans 15 amino acids. The CDR3, as DNA: TGTGCCAGCAGCTTACCAGGGAGACAAGTCTATGGCTACACCTTC. It translates to CASSLPGRQVYGYTF.

The chain joins TRBV6-1 to TRBJ1-5; 8 nucleotides agree with TRBD1. Per germline, CDR1 MNHNS and CDR2 SASEGT. V gave up 2 bases and J gave up 3 bases; unmatched junction bases: 6. This CDR3 is 16 amino acids long. CDR3 sequence reads: CASSEQGAGVNQPQHF. CDR3 bases: TGTGCCAGCAGTGAACAGGGGGCTGGGGTCAATCAGCCCCAGCATTTT.

This clone appeared a single time. The chain recombines TRBV10-3 with TRBJ1-5; D might be TRBD1 (5 bases). CDR1 and CDR2 from the germline V gene are ENHRY and SYGVKD. This CDR3 comprises 14 residues. V was clipped by 3 bases and J by 4 bases, with 10 bases between them. CDR3 in amino acids: CAISERGRNQPQHF. CDR3 in DNA: TGTGCCATCAGTGAAAGGGGCCGGAATCAGCCCCAGCATTTT.

The gene calls are TRBV18 and TRBJ1-2; tentative D call: TRBD1 (5 bases). This CDR3 is 16 amino acids long. V lost 6 bases and J 4 bases, leaving 21 bases between the germline ends. In germline, CDR1 is KGHSH, CDR2 LQKENI. In nucleotides, the CDR3 is TGTGCCAGCTCCCACGAGACCCTCCCCGGGGCCTATGGCTACACCTTC. Translated, it gives CASSHETLPGAYGYTF.

This chain connects TRBV7-9 to TRBJ2-3; 9 bases are a match to TRBD1. CDR1 and CDR2 (germline): SEHNR, FQNEAQ (reference sequence). V shed 1 base and J 3 bases; nucleotides not matched to a gene: 8. The CDR3 sequence is 17 residues long. Here the CDR3 DNA reads TGTGCCAGCAGCTTAGTTGGGGACAGGGTGAGGACAGATACGCAGTATTTT. Translating it yields CASSLVGDRVRTDTQYF.

The V and J genes are TRBV19 and TRBJ1-6, with D possibly TRBD1 on 6 matching bases. The CDR3 loop spans 15 amino acids. Trimming cost V 5 bases and J 19 bases, with 27 bases left between them. Germline CDR1 and CDR2: LNHDA and SQIVND (reference sequence). The CDR3 DNA follows: TGTGCCAGTAGTCACCTAGACGGCACAGGGATTCCGCTTCACTTT. Translation gives CASSHLDGTGIPLHF.

This chain uses TRBV11-2 with TRBJ2-3; TRBD2 agrees at 8 bases. Trimming at V came to 1 base and at J to 0 bases, leaving 6 bases not matched to a gene. This CDR3 is built from 17 residues. From germline, CDR1 is SGHAT and CDR2 FQNNGV. CDR3 sequence (DNA): TGTGCCAGCAGCTTAGCCAGAGCGGGGGCTAGCACAGATACGCAGTATTTT. Residues: CASSLARAGASTDTQYF.

V usage is TRBV2 and J usage is TRBJ2-2, with D unclear. The germline CDR1 and CDR2 sequences are SNHLY and FYNNEI. The V gene lost 4 bases and the J gene lost 7 bases, with 4 bases spanning the gap. The CDR3 consists of 11 residues. This CDR3 reads CASSALGELFF. The CDR3 coding sequence is TGTGCCAGCAGTGCGCTCGGGGAGCTGTTTTTT.

Here the CDR3 reads CASSLQWGAGDTQYF. The CDR3 DNA reads TGTGCCAGCAGCTTACAATGGGGGGCAGGGGATACGCAGTATTTT. This chain connects TRBV7-8 to TRBJ2-3, with D perhaps matching TRBD1 or TRBD2 (6 bases each). This CDR3 spans 15 amino acids. The V gene's germline CDR1 is SGHVS and CDR2 FQNEAQ. V lost 2 bases to trimming and J lost 6 bases, with 15 bases between them.

The chain combines TRBV27 with TRBJ2-3, with 13 bases that match TRBD2. The germline V gene encodes CDR1 MNHEY and CDR2 SMNVEV (reference sequence). The CDR3 is 18 residues long. V was clipped by 9 bases and J by 0 bases; unmatched bases: 12. The chain's CDR3 is CASDSLAGGPGSTDTQYF. The CDR3 bases are TGTGCCAGTGACTCACTAGCGGGGGGGCCTGGGAGCACAGATACGCAGTATTTT.

V gene TRBV6-4 combines with J gene TRBJ1-6, with 7 bases aligning to TRBD1. There are 14 residues in the CDR3. Germline V gene sequence: CDR1 MRHNA, CDR2 SNTAGT. Trimming took 2 bases from V and 5 from J; bases not matched to a gene: 0. For the CDR3, the DNA is TGTGCCAGCAGTGACACAGGGGATAATTCACCCCTCCACTTT. Amino acid sequence: CASSDTGDNSPLHF.

The chain recombines TRBV7-2 with TRBJ1-5, with a tentative D call TRBD1 (5 bases). V lost 2 bases to trimming and J lost 6 bases, with 5 bases between them. Germline CDR1 and CDR2: SGHTA and FQGNSA. CDR3 length equals 12 residues. The CDR3 region has the DNA TGTGCCAGCAGCTTAAGGGGTCAGCCCCAGCATTTT. This translates into CASSLRGQPQHF.

The rearrangement uses TRBV6-5 and TRBJ1-2; TRBD1 matches 7 bases. Germline CDR1 reads MNHEY; CDR2 reads SVGAGI. CDR3 size: 13 residues. V lost 5 bases and J lost 5; bases outside the gene matches: 5. CDR3 loop: CASSMGTEYGYTF. Written as DNA, the CDR3 is TGTGCCAGCAGTATGGGGACAGAGTATGGCTACACCTTC.

This clone has more than one count but fewer than ten. CDR3 coding DNA: TGTGCCAGCAGCTTAGTTGGGCAGGGGGGAGGCTACACCTTC. The encoded protein is CASSLVGQGGGYTF. The chain uses TRBV11-2 and TRBJ1-2, with 7 bases fitting TRBD1. Looked up from germline, CDR1 is SGHAT and CDR2 is FQNNGV. After removal of 1 base from V and 8 bases from J, the junction contained 7 bases not matched to a gene. The CDR3 covers 14 residues.

This clone showed up just a few times. This rearrangement joins TRBV27 to TRBJ1-2; 9 bases match TRBD1. This CDR3 comprises 15 residues. Unmatched junction bases numbered 8, after V lost 5 bases and J lost 4 bases. Germline CDR1 and CDR2: MNHEY and SMNVEV (reference sequence). The chain's CDR3 is CASSKRDREGYGYTF. CDR3 in DNA: TGTGCCAGCAGTAAACGGGACAGGGAGGGCTATGGCTACACCTTC.

V gene TRBV6-5 combines with J gene TRBJ1-2, with TRBD1 matching over 10 bases. CDR1 and CDR2 (germline): MNHEY, SVGAGI. Unmatched junction bases numbered 4, after V lost 5 bases and J lost 4 bases. The length of the CDR3 is 14 residues. Here the CDR3 DNA reads TGTGCCAGCAGTGTGGGGACAGGGGTCTATGGCTACACCTTC. It codes for CASSVGTGVYGYTF.

This sequence joins TRBV10-3 and TRBJ1-2; possible D gene TRBD1, 5 bases. The CDR3 is made up of 13 amino acids. Trimming took 6 bases from V and 0 from J, leaving 8 bases between them. CDR1 is ENHRY, CDR2 SYGVKD, per germline. The CDR3 here is CAISEGTNYGYTF. Written as DNA, the CDR3 is TGTGCCATCAGCGAGGGGACTAACTATGGCTACACCTTC.